The 28 T cell receptor beta chains listed next were all sequenced from one sample in a study of T-cell reconstitution after alpha-beta-depleted transplantation in children. Unique molecular identifiers were used to barcode this TCRbeta library. TCRdb ran MiXCR on the PCR reads and lists one entry per CDR3 protein. The table has approximately 980,000 distinct CDR3 sequences, about 29% seen once. The sample was PBMCs, mostly from graft donor cells, taken 360 days after TCRalphabeta/CD19-depleted stem cell transplant. The receptors were gathered from a boy less than two years old who had a stem cell transplant for SCID, so the T cells may come from the graft donor.

This clonotype has more than one count but fewer than ten. This CDR3 reads CASSLDVFLNPQYF. CDR3 sequence (DNA): TGTGCCAGCAGTCTTGATGTGTTCCTTAACCCGCAGTATTTT. The rearrangement joins TRBV27 to TRBJ2-3; D unclear. The V gene lost 5 bases and the J gene lost 10 bases, with 19 bases spanning the gap. This CDR3 is 14 amino acids long. Germline V gene sequence: CDR1 MNHEY, CDR2 SMNVEV (reference sequence).

This chain uses TRBV5-1 with TRBJ2-1; D possibly corresponds to TRBD1 (5 bases). Trimming took off 0 bases at V and 2 bases at J, with 12 bases between the two ends. The CDR3 runs to 16 residues. Germline V lookup: CDR1 SGHRS, CDR2 YFSETQ. CDR3 in amino acids: CASSLGLGQAYNEQFF. The CDR3 nucleotides are TGCGCCAGCAGCTTGGGATTGGGGCAGGCCTACAATGAGCAGTTCTTC.

The V gene is TRBV5-1, the J gene TRBJ2-7; D call uncertain. The germline gives CDR1 SGHRS, CDR2 YFSETQ. The germline V and J ends were trimmed by 1 base and 0 bases, with 8 bases remaining between them. This CDR3 spans 14 amino acids. The CDR3 coding sequence is TGCGCCAGCAGCTTGAGTGCTACCTCCTACGAGCAGTACTTC. Its protein product is CASSLSATSYEQYF. Using reference TRBV5-1 and TRBJ2-7 for the parts outside the CDR3, the full variable domain is KAGVTQTPRYLIKTRGQQVTLSCSPISGHRSVSWYQQTPGQGLQFLFEYFSETQRNKGNFPGRFSGRQFSNSRSEMNVSTLELGDSALYLCASSLSATSYEQYFGPGTRLTVT.

This clonotype was observed a few times. The chain uses TRBV7-2 and TRBJ2-3; D uncertain. Between the trimmed V and J ends, which lost 6 bases and 2 bases, there was a span of 18 bases. The CDR3 runs 16 residues. The germline CDR1 and CDR2 sequences are SGHTA and FQGNSA. The CDR3 loop is CASSRRRPGPTDTQYF. The CDR3 DNA reads TGTGCCAGCAGTCGTCGGAGACCAGGTCCCACAGATACGCAGTATTTT.

This clonotype was picked up a small number of times. The chain combines TRBV5-1 with TRBJ1-2; D might be TRBD1 (5 bases). The CDR3 has 16 residues. The germline V gene encodes CDR1 SGHRS and CDR2 YFSETQ. Deletions cut 0 bases from V and 2 bases from J, with 14 bases between. DNA for the CDR3: TGCGCCAGCAGCTTGGTCCCCGGACACATAAACTATGGCTACACCTTC. It codes for CASSLVPGHINYGYTF. The whole variable domain, remainder taken from reference TRBV5-1 and TRBJ1-2, is KAGVTQTPRYLIKTRGQQVTLSCSPISGHRSVSWYQQTPGQGLQFLFEYFSETQRNKGNFPGRFSGRQFSNSRSEMNVSTLELGDSALYLCASSLVPGHINYGYTFGSGTRLTVV.

This chain joins TRBV12-3 or TRBV12-4 and TRBJ2-1; the D call may be TRBD1 or TRBD2 (5 bases each). V was pared by 3 bases and J by 4 bases, with 13 bases between. This CDR3 has 15 residues. The CDR3 loop reads CASSFAGSQYNEQFF. The CDR3 DNA reads as TGTGCCAGCAGTTTTGCAGGGAGCCAATACAATGAGCAGTTCTTC.

This clonotype was counted a few times. The chain combines TRBV28 with TRBJ2-7; D unclear. There are 14 residues in the CDR3. Trimming removed 0 bases at V and 5 bases at J, with 11 bases between. Germline CDR1 is MDHEN and CDR2 is SYDVKM. The CDR3 nucleotides are TGTGCCAGCAGTTTATGGGTCAGGTTACACGAGCAGTACTTC. It encodes CASSLWVRLHEQYF.

The chain employs TRBV5-1 and TRBJ2-7; 11 nucleotides agree with TRBD1. Trimming cost V 4 bases and J 6 bases; bases outside gene matches: 12. Germline CDR1 SGHRS, CDR2 YFSETQ. This CDR3 comprises 16 residues. CDR3 amino acids: CASSPRPGQGAGEQYF. The CDR3, as DNA: TGCGCCAGCAGCCCGCGACCAGGACAGGGGGCGGGCGAGCAGTACTTC.

This chain uses TRBV5-6 with TRBJ1-5, with D maybe TRBD1 (5 bases). Between the trimmed V and J ends, which lost 0 bases and 9 bases, there was a span of 13 bases. The V gene's germline CDR1 is SGHDT and CDR2 YYEEEE. The CDR3 sequence is 14 residues long. Here the CDR3 reads CASSLGGGPRPQHF. The CDR3 coding sequence is TGTGCCAGCAGCTTGGGGGGGGGACCCAGGCCCCAGCATTTT.

This clonotype showed up just a few times. V gene TRBV25-1 combines with J gene TRBJ2-1; 8 bases agree with TRBD1. V trimming: 4 bases; J trimming: 4 bases; junction bases outside the gene matches: 9. The CDR3 sequence is 16 residues long. CDR1 and CDR2 from the germline V gene are MGHDK and SYGVNS. Written as DNA, the CDR3 is TGTGCCAGCAGTGCCAGGGGGCTGGGGCAATACAATGAGCAGTTCTTC. Its translation is CASSARGLGQYNEQFF.

The genes are TRBV27 and TRBJ1-6; 9 bases are a match to TRBD1. The trim removed 5 bases at V and 10 bases at J, leaving 6 bases unmatched. The CDR3 sequence is 14 residues long. Germline CDR1 and CDR2: MNHEY and SMNVEV (reference sequence). This chain's CDR3 is CASSGDRVGSPLHF. The CDR3 DNA reads as TGTGCCAGCAGTGGGGACAGGGTTGGATCACCCCTCCACTTT.

The rearrangement uses TRBV5-1 and TRBJ2-6, with D uncertain. This CDR3 has 18 residues. The ends were cut back, 0 bases at V and 0 bases at J, with 13 bases in the middle. Germline V gene data show CDR1 as SGHRS and CDR2 as YFSETQ. CDR3 nucleotide sequence: TGCGCCAGCAGCTTGGCCGCAATACCTAACTCTGGGGCCAACGTCCTGACTTTC. Residues: CASSLAAIPNSGANVLTF.

The chain's CDR3 is CSARERTSPRETQYF. The CDR3 DNA reads TGCAGTGCTAGAGAACGGACATCCCCCCGGGAGACCCAGTACTTC. V is TRBV20-1 and J is TRBJ2-5; D is possibly TRBD1 (5 bases). The V gene lost 0 bases and the J gene lost 5 bases, with 16 bases spanning the gap. Germline assignment: CDR1 DFQATT and CDR2 SNEGSKA (reference sequence). The CDR3 runs to 15 residues.

This clonotype was seen only a few times. The rearrangement links TRBV15 to TRBJ2-3, with D uncertain. This CDR3 is 16 amino acids long. Between the trimmed V and J ends, which lost 4 bases and 0 bases, there was a span of 14 bases. Looked up from germline, CDR1 is LNHNV and CDR2 is YYDKDF (reference sequence). The CDR3 is CATSTEVRLSTDTQYF. CDR3 DNA sequence: TGTGCCACCAGCACCGAGGTACGGCTGAGCACAGATACGCAGTATTTT.

In its sample, this clonotype was seen a few times. This rearrangement joins TRBV29-1 to TRBJ2-7, with 11 bases matching TRBD1. The germline CDR1 and CDR2 sequences are SQVTM and ANQGSEA. Germline trimming cut 6 bases from V and 3 bases from J; bases unmatched to any gene: 10. CDR3 size: 15 residues. CDR3 sequence (DNA): TGCAGCGTGGGCGGACAGGGGGCCGACTTCTACGAGCAGTACTTC. Protein: CSVGGQGADFYEQYF.

The chain uses TRBV20-1 and TRBJ1-1; 7 nucleotides align to TRBD1. The V and J ends lost 2 bases and 5 bases, in that order; junction bases with no gene match: 8. The CDR3 consists of 14 residues. The germline gives CDR1 DFQATT, CDR2 SNEGSKA (reference sequence). CDR3 nucleotides: TGCAGTGCTAGATCTGGACAGGTTTGGACTGAAGCTTTCTTT. It is translated as CSARSGQVWTEAFF.

The CDR3 is CSARHGGDYEQYF. Written as DNA, the CDR3 is TGCAGTGCTAGGCACGGGGGAGACTACGAGCAGTACTTC. This chain joins TRBV20-1 and TRBJ2-7; tentative D call: TRBD2 (6 bases). Germline CDR1 DFQATT, CDR2 SNEGSKA (reference sequence). The V end lost 3 bases, the J end lost 3 bases, and 12 bases lay between the germline ends. The CDR3 totals 13 residues.

This chain joins TRBV12-3 or TRBV12-4 and TRBJ2-6; 9 nucleotides line up with TRBD1. Trimming removed 4 bases from V and 7 bases from J; junction bases left unmatched: 11. The length of the CDR3 is 17 residues. CDR3 bases: TGTGCCAGCAGTTCTCCGGGACAGGGCTTCTCAGCCAACGTCCTGACTTTC. This gives the protein CASSSPGQGFSANVLTF.

The chain uses TRBV9 and TRBJ2-1; 8 positions agree with TRBD2. With V trimmed by 0 bases and J by 3 bases, 20 bases remained unmatched. The germline V gene encodes CDR1 SGDLS and CDR2 YYNGEE. The CDR3 runs to 21 residues. In DNA, the CDR3 is TGTGCCAGCAGCGTAGCGGCCGTGGGACTAGGATCCCTCGGGGGCTACAATGAGCAGTTCTTC. It is translated as CASSVAAVGLGSLGGYNEQFF.

The CDR3: CSARRQAGLYEQYF. The CDR3, as DNA: TGCAGTGCTAGAAGACAGGCTGGCCTCTACGAGCAGTACTTC. The chain links TRBV20-1 to TRBJ2-7; D perhaps matches TRBD1 (6 bases). Trimming removed 2 bases at V and 3 bases at J, with 14 bases between. The CDR3 covers 14 residues. CDR1 and CDR2 (germline): DFQATT, SNEGSKA (reference sequence).

This clonotype was recorded a few times. The chain employs TRBV27 and TRBJ2-7, with D unresolved. V dropped 3 bases and J dropped 5 bases, with 11 bases sitting between them. Per the germline V gene, CDR1 is MNHEY and CDR2 is SMNVEV (reference sequence). The CDR3 loop spans 13 amino acids. Here the CDR3 DNA reads TGTGCCAGCAGTTTCACCAGGATCCACGAGCAGTACTTC. It specifies CASSFTRIHEQYF.

DNA for the CDR3: TGTGCCAGCAGCCAGACGCGGACTAGCACAGATACGCAGTATTTT. Amino acids: CASSQTRTSTDTQYF. The genes are TRBV9 and TRBJ2-3; TRBD2 might be the D (5 bases). The V gene lost 4 bases and the J gene lost 0 bases, with 12 bases spanning the gap. CDR1 and CDR2 (germline): SGDLS, YYNGEE. The CDR3 loop spans 15 amino acids.

This clonotype showed up just a few times. The chain couples TRBV20-1 to TRBJ2-1; TRBD1 is a possible D gene (5 bases). Trimming stripped 1 base from V and 8 bases from J, with 12 bases between. This CDR3 is built from 13 residues. CDR1 and CDR2 (germline): DFQATT, SNEGSKA (reference sequence). The CDR3 DNA is TGCAGTGCTAGAGTACAGGAGAGGTATGAGCAGTTCTTC. This sequence encodes CSARVQERYEQFF.

This clonotype was recorded a few times. The chain recombines TRBV12-3 or TRBV12-4 with TRBJ2-3; D is unclear. This CDR3 spans 13 amino acids. V dropped 0 bases and J dropped 6 bases, with 7 bases sitting between them. CDR3 residues: CASSLAPEDTQYF. The CDR3 region has the DNA TGTGCCAGCAGTTTAGCGCCTGAGGATACGCAGTATTTT.

This clonotype came up a few times. The chain couples TRBV5-5 to TRBJ2-7; 7 positions match TRBD1. The V gene's germline CDR1 is SGHKS and CDR2 YYEKEE (reference sequence). The length of the CDR3 is 14 residues. With 4 bases clipped from V and 4 bases from J, the junction kept 8 bases outside the gene matches. The CDR3 loop is CASSDDRAIYEQYF. CDR3 DNA sequence: TGTGCCAGCAGCGATGACAGGGCTATTTACGAGCAGTACTTC.

This clonotype was recorded many times. The gene calls are TRBV9 and TRBJ1-2; D perhaps matches TRBD1 (5 bases). The CDR3 consists of 13 residues. CDR1 is SGDLS, CDR2 YYNGEE, per germline. V was clipped by 7 bases and J by 0 bases, with 10 bases between them. The CDR3 DNA follows: TGTGCCAGCCGCGGGGGAGCTAACTATGGCTACACCTTC. It yields the protein CASRGGANYGYTF.

This clonotype was counted a few times. The J gene is TRBJ2-3, the V gene TRBV7-2; 14 bases align to TRBD2. CDR1 is SGHTA and CDR2 is FQGNSA in the germline V gene. V lost 3 bases, J lost 8 bases, and 10 bases stayed unmatched. The CDR3 consists of 17 residues. The CDR3 bases are TGTGCCAGCAGCTTGACTAGCGGGGGGGCCTTGAGGTTTACGCAGTATTTT. This gives the protein CASSLTSGGALRFTQYF.

This clonotype was seen only once. The V call is TRBV2, the J call TRBJ1-3, with D possibly being TRBD1 (6 bases). The CDR3 loop spans 16 amino acids. Trimming removed 7 bases from V and 0 bases from J, with 16 bases in between. Germline lookup yields CDR1 SNHLY and CDR2 FYNNEI. The CDR3 protein is CASTRLDSSSGNTIYF. The CDR3 region has the DNA TGTGCCAGCACTAGACTGGACAGCAGCTCTGGAAACACCATATATTTT.